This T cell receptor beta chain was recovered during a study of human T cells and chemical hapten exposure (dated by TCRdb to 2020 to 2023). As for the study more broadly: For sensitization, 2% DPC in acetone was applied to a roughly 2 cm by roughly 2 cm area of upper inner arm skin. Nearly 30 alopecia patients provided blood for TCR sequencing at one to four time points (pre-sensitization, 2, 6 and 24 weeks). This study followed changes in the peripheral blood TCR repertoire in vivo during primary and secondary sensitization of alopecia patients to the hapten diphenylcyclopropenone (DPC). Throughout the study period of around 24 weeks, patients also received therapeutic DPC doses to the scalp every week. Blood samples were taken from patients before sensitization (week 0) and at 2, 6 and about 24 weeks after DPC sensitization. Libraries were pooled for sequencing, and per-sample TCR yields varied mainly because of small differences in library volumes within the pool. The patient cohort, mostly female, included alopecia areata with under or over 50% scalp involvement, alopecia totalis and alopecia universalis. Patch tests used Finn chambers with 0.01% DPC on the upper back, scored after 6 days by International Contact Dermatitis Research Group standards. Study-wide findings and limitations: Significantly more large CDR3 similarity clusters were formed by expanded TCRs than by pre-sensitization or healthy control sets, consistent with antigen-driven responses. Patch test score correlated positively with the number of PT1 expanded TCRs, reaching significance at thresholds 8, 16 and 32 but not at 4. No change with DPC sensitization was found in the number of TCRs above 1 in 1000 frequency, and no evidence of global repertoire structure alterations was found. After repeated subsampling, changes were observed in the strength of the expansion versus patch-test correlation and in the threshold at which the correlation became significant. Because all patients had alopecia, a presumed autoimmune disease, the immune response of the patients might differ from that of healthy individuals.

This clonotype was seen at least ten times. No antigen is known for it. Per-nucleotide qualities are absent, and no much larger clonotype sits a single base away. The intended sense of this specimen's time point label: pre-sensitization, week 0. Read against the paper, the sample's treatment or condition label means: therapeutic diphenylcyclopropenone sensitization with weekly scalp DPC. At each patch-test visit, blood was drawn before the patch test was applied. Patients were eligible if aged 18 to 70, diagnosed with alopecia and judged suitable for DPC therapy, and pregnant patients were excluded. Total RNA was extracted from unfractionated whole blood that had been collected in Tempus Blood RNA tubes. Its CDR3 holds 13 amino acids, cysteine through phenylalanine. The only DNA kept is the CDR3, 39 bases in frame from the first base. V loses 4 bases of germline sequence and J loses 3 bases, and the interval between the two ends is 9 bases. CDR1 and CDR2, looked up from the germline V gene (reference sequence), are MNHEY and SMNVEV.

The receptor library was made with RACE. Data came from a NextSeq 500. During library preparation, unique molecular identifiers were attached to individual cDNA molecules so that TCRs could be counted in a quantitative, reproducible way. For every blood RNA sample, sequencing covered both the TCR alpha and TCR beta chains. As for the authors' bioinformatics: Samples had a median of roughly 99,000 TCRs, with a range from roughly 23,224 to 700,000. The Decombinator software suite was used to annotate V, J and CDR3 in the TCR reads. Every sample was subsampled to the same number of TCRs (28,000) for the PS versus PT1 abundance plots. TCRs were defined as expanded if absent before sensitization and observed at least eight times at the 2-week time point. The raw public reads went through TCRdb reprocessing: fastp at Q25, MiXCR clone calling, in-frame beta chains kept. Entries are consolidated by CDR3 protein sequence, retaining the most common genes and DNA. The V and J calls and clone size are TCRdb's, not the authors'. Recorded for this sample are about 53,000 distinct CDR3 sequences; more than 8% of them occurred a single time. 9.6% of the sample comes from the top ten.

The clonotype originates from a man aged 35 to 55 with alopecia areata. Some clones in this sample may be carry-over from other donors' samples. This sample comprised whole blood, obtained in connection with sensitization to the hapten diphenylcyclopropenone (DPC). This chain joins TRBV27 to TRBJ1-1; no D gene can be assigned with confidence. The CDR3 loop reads CASSSLDDTEAFF. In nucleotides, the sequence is TGTGCCAGCAGTTCCCTGGACGACACTGAAGCTTTCTTT.